This T cell receptor (beta chain) derives from a study of T cell responses to AZD1222 COVID-19 vaccine. The J segment lost 7 bases and the V segment lost 10 bases, leaving 10 bases of the junction unmatched. The length of the CDR3 is 14 residues. The V gene's germline CDR1 is LNHDA and CDR2 SQIVND (reference sequence). Assay: immunoSEQ multiplex PCR; the TCRdb copy retains only in-frame clones and omits some. This table holds around 150,000 clones, about 90% found once. The rearrangement links TRBV19 to TRBJ1-6, with 7 positions matching TRBD1. The starting material was peripheral blood, obtained on day 0 of AZD1222 vaccination. The origin of this receptor is an adult in good health. The CDR3 DNA reads as TGTGCCACCGATGTGGGACAGCCCAATTCACCCCTCCACTTT. Translating gives CATDVGQPNSPLHF.